The sequence of this T cell receptor (beta chain) was determined in a study of cytomegalovirus exposure and HLA in healthy donors. Overall study findings and caveats: The study put some 150 TCR beta chains on its list as cytomegalovirus-associated. Previous analysis showed most TCR beta V segments were productive about 87% or about 30% of the time. What TCR beta sequences reportedly achieved was accurate prediction of HLA-A and HLA-B alleles in most subjects. Indistinguishability led to the exclusion of some V segments, TRBV6-2 and TRBV6-3 included.

PCR used 60 Vbeta primers and 13 Jbeta primers. Only in-frame clones appear in the TCRdb table, and some are missing; sequencing was by immunoSEQ multiplex PCR. This sample has 140,000 to 150,000 clones, with around three quarters found just once. Germline CDR1 reads SQVTM; CDR2 reads ANQGSEA. V lost 7 bases to trimming and J lost 9 bases; unmatched junction nucleotides: 2. This CDR3 has 12 residues. In regard to this clone: What it binds is not known.

The sequence derives from a man aged 35 to 55 in good health and CMV-seropositive. The genes are TRBV29-1 and TRBJ2-1; 14 bases are shared with TRBD2. The material sequenced was PBMCs. The CDR3 DNA reads TGCAGCGCCGGACTAGCGGGAGGTGAGCAGTTCTTC. Its translation: CSAGLAGGEQFF.